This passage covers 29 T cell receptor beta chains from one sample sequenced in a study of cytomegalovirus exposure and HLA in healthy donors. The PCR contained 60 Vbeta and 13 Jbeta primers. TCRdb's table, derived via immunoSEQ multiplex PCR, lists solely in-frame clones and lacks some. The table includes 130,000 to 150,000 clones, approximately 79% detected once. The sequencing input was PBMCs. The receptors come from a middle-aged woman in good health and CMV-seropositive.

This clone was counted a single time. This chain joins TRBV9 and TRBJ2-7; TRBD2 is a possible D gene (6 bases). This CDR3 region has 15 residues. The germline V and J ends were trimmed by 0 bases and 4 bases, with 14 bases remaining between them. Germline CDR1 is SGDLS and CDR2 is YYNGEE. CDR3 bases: TGTGCCAGCAGCGTAGGTTCGGGGGTTTCGTACGAGCAGTACTTC. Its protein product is CASSVGSGVSYEQYF.

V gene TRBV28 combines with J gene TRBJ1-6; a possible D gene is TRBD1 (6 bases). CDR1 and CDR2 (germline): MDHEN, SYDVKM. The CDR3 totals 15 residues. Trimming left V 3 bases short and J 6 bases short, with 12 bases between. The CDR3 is CASSLRQGINSPLHF. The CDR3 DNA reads TGTGCCAGCAGTTTGAGGCAGGGGATTAATTCACCCCTCCACTTT.

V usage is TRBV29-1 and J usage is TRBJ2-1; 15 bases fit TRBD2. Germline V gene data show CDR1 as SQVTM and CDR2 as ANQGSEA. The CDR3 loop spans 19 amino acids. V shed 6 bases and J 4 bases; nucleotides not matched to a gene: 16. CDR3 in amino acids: CSVPLVGLAGGPDYNEQFF. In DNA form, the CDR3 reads TGCAGCGTGCCCCTAGTTGGACTAGCGGGGGGGCCCGATTACAATGAGCAGTTCTTC.

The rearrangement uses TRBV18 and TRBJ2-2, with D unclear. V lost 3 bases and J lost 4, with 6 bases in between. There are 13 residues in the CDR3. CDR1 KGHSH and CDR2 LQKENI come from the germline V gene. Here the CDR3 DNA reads TGTGCCAGCTCACCTAGTCGCACCGGGGAGCTGTTTTTT. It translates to CASSPSRTGELFF.

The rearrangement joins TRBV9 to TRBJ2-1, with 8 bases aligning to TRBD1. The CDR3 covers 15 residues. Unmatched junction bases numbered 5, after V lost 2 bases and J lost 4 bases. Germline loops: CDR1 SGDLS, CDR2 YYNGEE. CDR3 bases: TGTGCCAGCAGCGTCGGCAGGGGGCAATACAATGAGCAGTTCTTC. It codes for CASSVGRGQYNEQFF.

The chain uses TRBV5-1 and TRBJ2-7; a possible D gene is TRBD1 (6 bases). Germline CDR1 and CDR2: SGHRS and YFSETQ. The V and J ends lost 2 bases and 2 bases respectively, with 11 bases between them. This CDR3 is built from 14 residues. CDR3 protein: CASSFTDSPYEQYF. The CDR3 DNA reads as TGCGCCAGCAGCTTTACGGACAGTCCCTACGAGCAGTACTTC. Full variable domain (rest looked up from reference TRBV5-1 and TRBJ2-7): KAGVTQTPRYLIKTRGQQVTLSCSPISGHRSVSWYQQTPGQGLQFLFEYFSETQRNKGNFPGRFSGRQFSNSRSEMNVSTLELGDSALYLCASSFTDSPYEQYFGPGTRLTVT.

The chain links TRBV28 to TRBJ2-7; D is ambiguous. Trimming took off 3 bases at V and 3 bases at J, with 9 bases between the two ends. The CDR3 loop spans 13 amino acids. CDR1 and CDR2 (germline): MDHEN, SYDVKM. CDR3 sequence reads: CASSFGPLYEQYF. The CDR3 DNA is TGTGCCAGCAGTTTTGGGCCCCTCTACGAGCAGTACTTC.

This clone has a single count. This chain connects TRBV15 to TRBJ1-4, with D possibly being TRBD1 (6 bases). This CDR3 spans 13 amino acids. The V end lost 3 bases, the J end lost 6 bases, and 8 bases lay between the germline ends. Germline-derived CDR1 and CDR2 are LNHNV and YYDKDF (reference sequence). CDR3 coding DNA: TGTGCCACCAGCAGGCCAGGGGATGAAAAACTGTTTTTT. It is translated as CATSRPGDEKLFF.

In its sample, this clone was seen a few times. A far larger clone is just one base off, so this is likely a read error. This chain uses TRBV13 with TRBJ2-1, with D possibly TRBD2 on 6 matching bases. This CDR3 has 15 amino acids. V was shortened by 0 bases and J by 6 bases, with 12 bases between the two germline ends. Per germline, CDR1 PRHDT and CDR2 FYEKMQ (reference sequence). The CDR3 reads CASSLGGRDANEQFF. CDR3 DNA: TGTGCCAGCAGCTTAGGCGGGCGGGACGCCAATGAGCAGTTCTTC.

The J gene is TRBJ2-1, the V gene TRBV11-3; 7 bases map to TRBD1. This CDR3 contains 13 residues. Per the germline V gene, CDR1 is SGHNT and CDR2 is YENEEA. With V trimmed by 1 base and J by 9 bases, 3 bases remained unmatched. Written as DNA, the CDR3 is TGTGCCAGCAGCTTAGGAGGGGGCAGTGAGCAGTTCTTC. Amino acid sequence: CASSLGGGSEQFF.

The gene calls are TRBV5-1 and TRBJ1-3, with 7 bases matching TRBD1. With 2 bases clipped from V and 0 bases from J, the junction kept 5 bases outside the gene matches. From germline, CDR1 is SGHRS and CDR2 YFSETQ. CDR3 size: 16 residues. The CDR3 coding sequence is TGCGCCAGCAGCTTAAGACAGGGCGACTCTGGAAACACCATATATTTT. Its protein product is CASSLRQGDSGNTIYF.

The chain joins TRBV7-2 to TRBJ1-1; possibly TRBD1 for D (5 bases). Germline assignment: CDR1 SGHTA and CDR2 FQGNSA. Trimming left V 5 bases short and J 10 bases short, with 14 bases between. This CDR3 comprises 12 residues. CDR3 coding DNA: TGTGCCAGCAGCGGGGAGGGACTTCGAGCTTTCTTT. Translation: CASSGEGLRAFF.

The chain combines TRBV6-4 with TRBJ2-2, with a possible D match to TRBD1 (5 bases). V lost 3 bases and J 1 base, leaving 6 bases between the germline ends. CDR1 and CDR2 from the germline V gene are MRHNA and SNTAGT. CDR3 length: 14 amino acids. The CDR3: CASSEQGNTGELFF. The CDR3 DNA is TGTGCCAGCAGTGAGCAGGGGAACACCGGGGAGCTGTTTTTT.

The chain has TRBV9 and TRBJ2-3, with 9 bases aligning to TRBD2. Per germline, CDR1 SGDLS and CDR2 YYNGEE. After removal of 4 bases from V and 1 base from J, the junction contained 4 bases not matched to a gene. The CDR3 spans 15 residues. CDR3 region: CASSPSSGGTDTQYF. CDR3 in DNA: TGTGCCAGCAGCCCATCTAGCGGGGGCACAGATACGCAGTATTTT.

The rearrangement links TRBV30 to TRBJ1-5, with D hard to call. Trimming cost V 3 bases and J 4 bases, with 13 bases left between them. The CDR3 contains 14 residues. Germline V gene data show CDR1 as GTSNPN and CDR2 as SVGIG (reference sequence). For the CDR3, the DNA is TGTGCCTGGAGACTGAGCGGCACTAATCAGCCCCAGCATTTT. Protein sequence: CAWRLSGTNQPQHF.

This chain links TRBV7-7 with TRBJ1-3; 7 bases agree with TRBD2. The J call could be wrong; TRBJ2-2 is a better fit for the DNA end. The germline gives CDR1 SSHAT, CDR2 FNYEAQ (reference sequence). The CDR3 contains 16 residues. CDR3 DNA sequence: TGTGCCAGCAGCCCCGGGAGGCTAGTAAACACCGGGGAGCTGTTTTTT. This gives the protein CASSPGRLVNTGELFF.

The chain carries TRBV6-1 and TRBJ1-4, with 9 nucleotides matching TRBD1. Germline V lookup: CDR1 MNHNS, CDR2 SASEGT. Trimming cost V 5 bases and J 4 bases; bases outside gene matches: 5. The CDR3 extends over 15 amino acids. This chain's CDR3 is CASSRTGALNEKLFF. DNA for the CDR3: TGTGCCAGCAGTCGGACAGGGGCTCTTAATGAAAAACTGTTTTTT.

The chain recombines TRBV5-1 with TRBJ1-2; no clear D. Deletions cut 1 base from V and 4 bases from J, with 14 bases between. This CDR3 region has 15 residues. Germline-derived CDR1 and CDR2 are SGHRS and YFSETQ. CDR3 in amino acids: CASSLNREVGYGYTF. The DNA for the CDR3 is TGCGCCAGCAGCTTGAACCGGGAGGTGGGCTATGGCTACACCTTC.

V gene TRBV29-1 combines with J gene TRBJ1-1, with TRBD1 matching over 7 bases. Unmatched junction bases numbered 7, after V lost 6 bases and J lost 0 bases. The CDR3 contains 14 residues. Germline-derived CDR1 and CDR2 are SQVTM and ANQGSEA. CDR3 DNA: TGCAGCGTACAGTCACAGGGGATGAACACTGAAGCTTTCTTT. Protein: CSVQSQGMNTEAFF.

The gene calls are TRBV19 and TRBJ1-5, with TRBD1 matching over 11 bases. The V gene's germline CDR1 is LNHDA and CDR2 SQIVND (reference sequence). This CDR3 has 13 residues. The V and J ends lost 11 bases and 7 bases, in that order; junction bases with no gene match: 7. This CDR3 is CACMGQGDQPQHF. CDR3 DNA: TGTGCCTGCATGGGACAGGGGGACCAGCCCCAGCATTTT.

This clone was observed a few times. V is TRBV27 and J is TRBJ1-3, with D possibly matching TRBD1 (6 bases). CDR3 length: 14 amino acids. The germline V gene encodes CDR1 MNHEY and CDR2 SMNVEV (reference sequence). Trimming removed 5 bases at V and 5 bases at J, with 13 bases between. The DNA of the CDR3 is TGTGCCAGCAGTCCACGGACAGCCCGAAACACCATATATTTT. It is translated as CASSPRTARNTIYF.

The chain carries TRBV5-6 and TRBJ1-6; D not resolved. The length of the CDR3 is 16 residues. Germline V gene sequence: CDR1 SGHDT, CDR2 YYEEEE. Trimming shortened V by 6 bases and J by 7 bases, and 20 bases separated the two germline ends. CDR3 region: CASTPSRQLNNSPLHF. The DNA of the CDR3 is TGTGCCAGCACCCCGTCGCGGCAGCTAAACAATTCACCCCTCCACTTT.

In DNA, the CDR3 is TGTGCCAGCAGTTATGCGGGGGGCTCCACCTACGAGCAGTACTTC. This encodes CASSYAGGSTYEQYF. V usage is TRBV28 and J usage is TRBJ2-5; 8 nucleotides align to TRBD2. The J call is uncertain, as TRBJ2-7 better fits the DNA end. Germline-derived CDR1 and CDR2 are MDHEN and SYDVKM. The CDR3 length is 15 residues.

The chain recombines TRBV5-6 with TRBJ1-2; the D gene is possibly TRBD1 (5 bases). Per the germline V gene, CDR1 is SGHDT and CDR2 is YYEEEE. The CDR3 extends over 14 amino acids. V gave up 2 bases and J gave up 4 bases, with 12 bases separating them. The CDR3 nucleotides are TGTGCCAGCAGCTTCGGACAAGGATTCTATGGCTACACCTTC. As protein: CASSFGQGFYGYTF.

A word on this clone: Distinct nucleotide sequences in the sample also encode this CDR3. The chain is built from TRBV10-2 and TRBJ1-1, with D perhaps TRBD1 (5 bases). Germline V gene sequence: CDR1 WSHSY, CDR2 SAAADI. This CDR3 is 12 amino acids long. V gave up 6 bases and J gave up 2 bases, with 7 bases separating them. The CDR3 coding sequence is TGCGCCAGCAGAACAGGAAACACTGAAGCTTTCTTT. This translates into CASRTGNTEAFF.

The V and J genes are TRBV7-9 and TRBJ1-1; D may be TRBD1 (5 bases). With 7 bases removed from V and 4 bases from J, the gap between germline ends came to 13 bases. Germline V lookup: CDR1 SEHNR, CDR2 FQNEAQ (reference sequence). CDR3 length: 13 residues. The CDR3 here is CASMAGGLTEAFF. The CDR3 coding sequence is TGTGCCAGCATGGCGGGGGGTCTCACTGAAGCTTTCTTT.

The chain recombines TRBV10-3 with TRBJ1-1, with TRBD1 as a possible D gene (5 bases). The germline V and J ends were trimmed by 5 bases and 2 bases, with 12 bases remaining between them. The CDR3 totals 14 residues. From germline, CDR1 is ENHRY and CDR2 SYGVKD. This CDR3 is CAISQTGLNTEAFF. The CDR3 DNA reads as TGTGCCATCAGTCAAACGGGACTTAACACTGAAGCTTTCTTT.

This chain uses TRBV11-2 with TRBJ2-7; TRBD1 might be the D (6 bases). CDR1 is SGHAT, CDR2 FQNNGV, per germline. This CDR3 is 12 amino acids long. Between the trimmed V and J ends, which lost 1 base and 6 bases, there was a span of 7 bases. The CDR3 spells CASSLGTVEQYF. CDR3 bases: TGTGCCAGCAGCTTAGGGACAGTCGAGCAGTACTTC.

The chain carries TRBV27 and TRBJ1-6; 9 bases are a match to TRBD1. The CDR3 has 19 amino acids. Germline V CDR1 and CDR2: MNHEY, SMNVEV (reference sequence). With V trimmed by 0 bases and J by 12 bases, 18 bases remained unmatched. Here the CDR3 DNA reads TGTGCCAGCAGTTTATCGTTTACAGGGGGCGCTTCCCCTAATGAACCCCTCCACTTT. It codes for CASSLSFTGGASPNEPLHF.